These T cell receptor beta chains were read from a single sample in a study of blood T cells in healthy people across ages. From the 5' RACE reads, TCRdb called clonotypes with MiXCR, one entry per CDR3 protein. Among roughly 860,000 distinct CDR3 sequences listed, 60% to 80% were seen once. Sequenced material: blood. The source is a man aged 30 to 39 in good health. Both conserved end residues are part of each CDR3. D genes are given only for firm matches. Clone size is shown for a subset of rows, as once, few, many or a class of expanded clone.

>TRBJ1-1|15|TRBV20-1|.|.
CSARGIEGRDTEAFF
TGCAGTGCTAGGGGGATTGAGGGGAGGGACACTGAAGCTTTCTTT
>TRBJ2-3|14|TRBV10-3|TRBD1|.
CAISLQGATDTQYF
TGTGCCATCAGCTTACAGGGGGCGACAGATACGCAGTATTTT
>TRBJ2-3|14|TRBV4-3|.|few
CASGLRGSTDTQYF
TGCGCCTCAGGTTTGCGGGGAAGCACAGATACGCAGTATTTT
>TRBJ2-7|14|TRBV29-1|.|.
CSVAPAGATYEQYF
TGCAGCGTTGCTCCGGCAGGGGCTACCTACGAGCAGTACTTC
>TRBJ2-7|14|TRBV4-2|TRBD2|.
CASSQTSGGEEQYF
TGTGCCAGCAGCCAGACTAGCGGGGGGGAGGAGCAGTACTTC
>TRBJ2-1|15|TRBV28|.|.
CASSSGGATYNEQFF
TGTGCCAGCAGCTCCGGCGGGGCTACCTACAATGAGCAGTTCTTC
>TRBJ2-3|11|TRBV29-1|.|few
CSVVIRDTQYF
TGCAGCGTTGTAATCCGGGATACGCAGTATTTT
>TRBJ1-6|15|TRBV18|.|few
CASSPESGGRVALHF
TGTGCCAGCTCACCTGAGAGCGGAGGGAGGGTTGCCCTCCACTTT
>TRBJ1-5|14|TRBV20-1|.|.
CSARRGDSNQPQHF
TGCAGTGCTAGAAGAGGAGATAGCAATCAGCCCCAGCATTTT
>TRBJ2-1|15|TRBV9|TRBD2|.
CASSVVAGGLYEQFF
TGTGCCAGCAGCGTGGTGGCGGGGGGGCTCTACGAGCAGTTCTTC
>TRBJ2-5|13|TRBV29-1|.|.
CSVEGQREEAQYF
TGCAGCGTTGAAGGGCAGCGAGAAGAGGCCCAGTACTTC
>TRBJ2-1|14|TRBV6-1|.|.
CASNPGLTYNEQFF
TGTGCCAGCAATCCCGGCTTAACCTACAATGAGCAGTTCTTC
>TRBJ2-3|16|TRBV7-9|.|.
CASSAGRQLGGDTQYF
TGTGCCAGCAGTGCGGGACGTCAGCTTGGGGGAGATACGCAGTATTTT
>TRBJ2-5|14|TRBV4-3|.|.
CASSQDATNDEQYF
TGCGCCAGCAGCCAAGATGCGACGAATGATGAGCAGTACTTC